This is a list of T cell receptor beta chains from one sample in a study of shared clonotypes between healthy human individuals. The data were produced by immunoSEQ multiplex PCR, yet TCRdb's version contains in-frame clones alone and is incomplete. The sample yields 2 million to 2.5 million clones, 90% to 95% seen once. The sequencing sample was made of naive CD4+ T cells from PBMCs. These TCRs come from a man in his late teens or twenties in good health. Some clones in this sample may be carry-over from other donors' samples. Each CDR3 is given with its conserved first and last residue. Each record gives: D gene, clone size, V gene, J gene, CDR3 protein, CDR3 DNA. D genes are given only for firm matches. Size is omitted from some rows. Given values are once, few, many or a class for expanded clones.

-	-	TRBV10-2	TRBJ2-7	CASSDFGSVPAYEQYF	TGCGCCAGCAGTGATTTTGGATCAGTGCCCGCCTACGAGCAGTACTTC
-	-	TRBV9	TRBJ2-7	CASSPPGGSSSYEQYF	TGTGCCAGCAGCCCCCCCGGGGGTTCGAGCTCCTACGAGCAGTACTTC
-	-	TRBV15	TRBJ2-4	CATSVGATKNIQYF	TGTGCCACCAGCGTCGGGGCCACCAAAAACATTCAGTACTTC
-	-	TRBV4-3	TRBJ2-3	CASSQDLAPWADTQYF	TGCGCCAGCAGCCAAGATCTAGCGCCCTGGGCAGATACGCAGTATTTT
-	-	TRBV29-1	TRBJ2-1	CSVRPGAASINEQFF	TGCAGCGTGCGCCCGGGGGCCGCCTCGATCAATGAGCAGTTCTTC
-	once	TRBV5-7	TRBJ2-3	CASSCRLVRAQYF	TGTGCCAGCAGCTGCCGGCTAGTGAGGGCGCAGTATTTT
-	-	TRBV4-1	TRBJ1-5	CASSQDLGHVQEPQHF	TGCGCCAGCAGCCAAGATCTCGGACATGTCCAGGAGCCCCAGCATTTT
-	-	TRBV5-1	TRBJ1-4	CASSLATAANEKLFF	TGCGCCAGCAGCTTGGCAACGGCAGCTAATGAAAAACTGTTTTTT
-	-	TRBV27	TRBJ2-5	CASRNWGATKAWETQYF	TGTGCCAGCAGGAATTGGGGGGCAACAAAGGCGTGGGAGACCCAGTACTTC
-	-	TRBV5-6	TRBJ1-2	CASSLGRQEIYGYTF	TGTGCCAGCAGCTTGGGTCGGCAGGAGATCTATGGCTACACCTTC
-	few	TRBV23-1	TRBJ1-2	CASSQLREENYGYTF	TGCGCCAGCAGTCAGCTCCGGGAGGAGAACTATGGCTACACCTTC
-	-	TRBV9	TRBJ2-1	CASSVTAAHHTYNEQFF	TGTGCCAGCAGCGTGACGGCGGCCCACCATACCTACAATGAGCAGTTCTTC
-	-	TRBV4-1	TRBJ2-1	CASSQDNRDTYNEQFF	TGCGCCAGCAGCCAAGACAACAGGGACACCTACAATGAGCAGTTCTTC
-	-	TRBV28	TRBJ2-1	CASSPSWGAGYNEQFF	TGTGCCAGCAGCCCTAGCTGGGGCGCAGGCTACAATGAGCAGTTCTTC
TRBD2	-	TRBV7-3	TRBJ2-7	CASSLLAGVGYEQYF	TGTGCCAGCAGCCTACTAGCGGGAGTGGGCTACGAGCAGTACTTC
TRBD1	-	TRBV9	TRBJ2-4	CASSVQGAAKNIQYF	TGTGCCAGCAGCGTCCAGGGGGCAGCCAAAAACATTCAGTACTTC
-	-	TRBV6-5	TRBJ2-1	CASSSGVNEQFF	TGTGCCAGCAGCTCCGGAGTCAATGAGCAGTTCTTC
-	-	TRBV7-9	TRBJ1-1	CASSLIAGRFAEAFF	TGTGCCAGCAGCTTAATCGCAGGGCGCTTCGCTGAAGCTTTCTTT
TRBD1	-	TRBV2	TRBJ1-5	CASSQTGPNQPQHF	TGTGCCAGCAGCCAGACAGGGCCTAATCAGCCCCAGCATTTT
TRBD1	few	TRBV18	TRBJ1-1	CASSPSGQVNTEAFF	TGTGCCAGCTCACCCTCGGGACAGGTGAACACTGAAGCTTTCTTT
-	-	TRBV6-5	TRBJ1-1	CASSYWGADTEAFF	TGTGCCAGCAGCTATTGGGGGGCGGACACTGAAGCTTTCTTT
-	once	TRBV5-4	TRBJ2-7	CASSFFSGLAYEQYF	TGTGCCAGCAGCTTCTTTAGCGGATTGGCCTACGAGCAGTACTTC
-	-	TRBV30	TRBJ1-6	CAWSADLGNSPLHF	TGTGCCTGGAGTGCCGACCTGGGCAATTCACCCCTCCACTTT
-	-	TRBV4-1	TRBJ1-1	CASSHAGWLSNTEAFF	TGCGCCAGCAGCCACGCGGGCTGGTTATCGAACACTGAAGCTTTCTTT